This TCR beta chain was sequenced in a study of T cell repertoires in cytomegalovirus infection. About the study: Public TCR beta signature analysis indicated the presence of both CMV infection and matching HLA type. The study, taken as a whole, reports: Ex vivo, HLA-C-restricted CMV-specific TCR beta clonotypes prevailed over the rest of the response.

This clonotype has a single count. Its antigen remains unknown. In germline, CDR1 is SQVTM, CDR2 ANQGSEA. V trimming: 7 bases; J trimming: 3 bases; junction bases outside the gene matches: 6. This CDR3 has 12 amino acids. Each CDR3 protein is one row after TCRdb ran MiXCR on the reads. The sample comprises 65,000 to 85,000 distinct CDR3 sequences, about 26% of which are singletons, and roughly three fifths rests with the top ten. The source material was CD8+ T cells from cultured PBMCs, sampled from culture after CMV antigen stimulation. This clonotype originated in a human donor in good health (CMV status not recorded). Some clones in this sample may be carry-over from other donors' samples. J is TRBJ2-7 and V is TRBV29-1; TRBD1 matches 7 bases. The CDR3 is CSAGDSFYEQYF. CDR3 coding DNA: TGCAGCGCTGGGGACAGTTTCTACGAGCAGTACTTC.